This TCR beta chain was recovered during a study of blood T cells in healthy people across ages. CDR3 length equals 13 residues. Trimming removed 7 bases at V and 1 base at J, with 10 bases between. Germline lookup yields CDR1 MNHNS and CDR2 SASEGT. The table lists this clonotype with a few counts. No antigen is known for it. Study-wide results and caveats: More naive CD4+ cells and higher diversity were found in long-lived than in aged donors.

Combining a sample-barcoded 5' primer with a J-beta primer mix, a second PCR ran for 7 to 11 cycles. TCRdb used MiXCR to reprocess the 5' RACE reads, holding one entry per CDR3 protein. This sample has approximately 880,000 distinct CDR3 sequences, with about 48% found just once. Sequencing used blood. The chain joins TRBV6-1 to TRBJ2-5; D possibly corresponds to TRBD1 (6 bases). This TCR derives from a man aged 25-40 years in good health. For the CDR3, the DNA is TGTGCCAGCACGGCAGGGGTCCAAGAGACCCAGTACTTC. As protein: CASTAGVQETQYF.